The 15 T cell receptor beta chains reported below all come from one sample, sequenced in a study of blood T cell repertoires in COVID-19. The protocol was immunoSEQ multiplex PCR, while the TCRdb copy is restricted to in-frame clones and leaves out a portion. The sample has a few hundred thousand clones, 60% to 85% seen once. Sequenced input: peripheral blood. Receptors originate from a woman between 70 and 85 years old with acute or convalescent COVID-19.

This clone came up a few times. The chain employs TRBV7-9 and TRBJ2-2; TRBD2 matches at 9 bases. Germline V gene data show CDR1 as SEHNR and CDR2 as FQNEAQ (reference sequence). This CDR3 region has 15 residues. Trimming at V came to 5 bases and at J to 11 bases, leaving 12 bases not matched to a gene. The DNA of the CDR3 is TGTGCCAGCAGCGGCGGGGGGGCTTTCGGCGGAGAGCTGTTTTTT. It encodes CASSGGGAFGGELFF.

The chain carries TRBV20-1 and TRBJ2-6; D gene unclear. Trimming cost V 3 bases and J 0 bases, with 21 bases left between them. CDR1 is DFQATT, CDR2 SNEGSKA, per germline (reference sequence). The CDR3 is 19 amino acids. The CDR3 bases are TGCAGTGCTAGTTCGACCCCGCGACTCTACTCCTCTGGGGCCAACGTCCTGACTTTC. Translating gives CSASSTPRLYSSGANVLTF.

The chain combines TRBV11-2 with TRBJ2-7; 7 nucleotides agree with TRBD2. Germline CDR1 reads SGHAT; CDR2 reads FQNNGV. The ends lost 5 bases at V and 0 bases at J; junction bases unmatched: 7. CDR3 length: 15 amino acids. CDR3 sequence reads: CASSTSLASSYEQYV. The CDR3 nucleotides read TGTGCCAGCAGCACCTCACTAGCGAGCTCCTACGAGCAGTACGTC.

The chain recombines TRBV28 with TRBJ2-5; D might be TRBD1 (5 bases). The CDR3 spans 12 residues. CDR1 and CDR2 (germline): MDHEN, SYDVKM. V was shortened by 10 bases and J by 2 bases, with 11 bases between the two germline ends. In DNA, the CDR3 is TGTGCCATCCTAGGGGCACAAGAGACCCAGTACTTC. Its translation is CAILGAQETQYF.

The rearrangement uses TRBV15 and TRBJ2-7; 10 bases match TRBD2. The CDR3 loop spans 16 amino acids. Trimming cost V 0 bases and J 9 bases; bases outside gene matches: 11. The germline V gene has CDR1 LNHNV and CDR2 YYDKDF (reference sequence). Written as DNA, the CDR3 is TGTGCCACCAGCAGAGATTACGAGCGGGGGGGCCAATCGCAGTACTTC. Protein: CATSRDYERGGQSQYF.

This sequence joins TRBV5-6 and TRBJ1-6; possibly TRBD1 for D (6 bases). This CDR3 contains 15 residues. V lost 4 bases to trimming and J lost 7 bases, with 15 bases between them. Germline CDR1 SGHDT, CDR2 YYEEEE. Written as DNA, the CDR3 is TGTGCCAGCAGCCTCCCCCCCGGACAGAATTCACCCCTCCACTTT. Translating gives CASSLPPGQNSPLHF.

The genes are TRBV19 and TRBJ1-1; TRBD1 agrees at 8 bases. This CDR3 is 15 amino acids long. CDR1 LNHDA and CDR2 SQIVND come from the germline V gene (reference sequence). With V trimmed by 10 bases and J by 1 base, 11 bases remained unmatched. As DNA, the CDR3 is TGTGCCATCTCTCGACAGGGGCGAGGGAACACTGAAGCTTTCTTT. Its translation is CAISRQGRGNTEAFF.

The chain employs TRBV10-3 and TRBJ2-7; 7 nucleotides match TRBD1. Looked up from germline, CDR1 is ENHRY and CDR2 is SYGVKD. This CDR3 comprises 12 residues. Trimming took 6 bases from V and 4 from J; bases not matched to a gene: 3. The CDR3: CAISATGYEQYV. The CDR3 bases are TGTGCCATCAGCGCGACAGGGTACGAGCAGTACGTC.

This clone occurred many times. This sequence joins TRBV3-1 (or the pseudogene TRBV3-2) and TRBJ1-2; D uncertain. The CDR3 totals 16 residues. Trimming took 4 bases from V and 0 from J, leaving 15 bases between them. Germline V gives CDR1 LGHDT, CDR2 YNNKEL (reference sequence). The CDR3 DNA sequence: TGTGCCAGCAGCCCAGTAGGAGGAGGGACTAACTATGGCTACACCTTC. This codes for CASSPVGGGTNYGYTF.

The J gene is TRBJ1-2, the V gene TRBV4-1; tentative D call: TRBD1 (6 bases). The CDR3 is 15 residues long. The germline CDR1 and CDR2 sequences are MGHRA and YSYEKL. V was clipped by 3 bases and J by 4 bases, with 15 bases between them. CDR3 bases: TGCGCCAGCAGCCAGGTGGGGGCCCTGATCTATGGCTACACCTTC. Encoded protein: CASSQVGALIYGYTF.

J is TRBJ2-1 and V is TRBV18, with TRBD2 as a possible D gene (5 bases). Germline V gene lookup returns CDR1 KGHSH and CDR2 LQKENI. The germline V and J ends were trimmed by 3 bases and 9 bases, with 9 bases remaining between them. The CDR3 runs to 12 residues. The CDR3 DNA reads as TGTGCCAGCTCACCTACACGGGGTGAGCAGTTCTTC. Its protein is CASSPTRGEQFF.

The chain is built from TRBV11-2 and TRBJ1-1, with D hard to call. CDR3 size: 12 residues. Germline CDR1 is SGHAT and CDR2 is FQNNGV. V lost 5 bases to trimming and J lost 7 bases, with 11 bases between them. CDR3: CASSPWAIEAFF. The CDR3 bases are TGTGCCAGCAGCCCCTGGGCGATTGAAGCTTTCTTT. The entire variable domain, with the rest obtained from reference TRBV11-2 and TRBJ1-1, is as follows: EAGVAQSPRYKIIEKRQSVAFWCNPISGHATLYWYQQILGQGPKLLIQFQNNGVVDDSQLPKDRFSAERLKGVDSTLKIQPAKLEDSAVYLCASSPWAIEAFFGQGTRLTVV.

This clone was observed a handful of times. The genes are TRBV30 and TRBJ1-4; weak D call: TRBD1 (6 bases). V lost 3 bases and J 4 bases, leaving 9 bases between the germline ends. CDR3 length: 13 amino acids. The germline gives CDR1 GTSNPN, CDR2 SVGIG (reference sequence). The CDR3 spells CAWSRDINEKLFF. CDR3 DNA sequence: TGTGCCTGGAGCCGGGACATTAATGAAAAACTGTTTTTT.

The chain links TRBV6-1 to TRBJ1-4, with 11 bases lining up with TRBD1. The trim removed 3 bases at V and 8 bases at J, leaving 11 bases unmatched. Germline CDR1 and CDR2: MNHNS and SASEGT. The CDR3 extends over 17 amino acids. CDR3 nucleotides: TGTGCCAGCAGTGAGGGAATCTGGACAGGGGGCAACGAAAAACTGTTTTTT. Its translation: CASSEGIWTGGNEKLFF.

The chain combines TRBV2 with TRBJ1-4; D is unresolved. Germline CDR1 is SNHLY and CDR2 is FYNNEI. The germline V and J ends were trimmed by 6 bases and 5 bases, with 7 bases remaining between them. CDR3 size: 12 residues. In DNA form, the CDR3 reads TGTGCCAGCAGGTACAGCAATGAAAAACTGTTTTTT. Translating it yields CASRYSNEKLFF.